Presented here are 11 T cell receptor beta chains from one specimen sequenced in a study of blood T cell repertoires in COVID-19. Method: immunoSEQ multiplex PCR; TCRdb's copy keeps in-frame clones and lacks some. Of approximately 79,000 clones listed, around 89% are singletons. The source material was peripheral blood. The receptors were sampled from a man aged 55 to 70 with acute or convalescent COVID-19.

This clone is a singleton in its sample. The genes are TRBV9 and TRBJ2-1; 13 nucleotides line up with TRBD2. CDR1 SGDLS and CDR2 YYNGEE come from the germline V gene. The CDR3 length is 17 residues. V dropped 5 bases and J dropped 4; count of bases not matched to a gene: 9. The CDR3 DNA reads TGTGCCAGCAGTGGGGGGACTAGCGGGAAACTATACAATGAGCAGTTCTTC. Encoded protein: CASSGGTSGKLYNEQFF.

This chain uses TRBV19 with TRBJ2-2; D may be TRBD2 (6 bases). This CDR3 contains 15 residues. Germline assignment: CDR1 LNHDA and CDR2 SQIVND (reference sequence). Trimming removed 6 bases at V and 3 bases at J, with 14 bases between. The CDR3 protein is CASSPLAGYTGELFF. CDR3 DNA: TGTGCCAGTAGCCCCCTCGCGGGATACACCGGGGAGCTGTTTTTT.

The chain links TRBV28 to TRBJ2-3; 9 bases fit TRBD2. The junction had 9 bases not matched to a gene; V was cut back by 3 bases and J by 2 bases. Per the germline V gene, CDR1 is MDHEN and CDR2 is SYDVKM. This CDR3 is 17 amino acids long. CDR3 nucleotides: TGTGCCAGCAGTTTGGTTCGGCTAGCGGGGAACACAGATACGCAGTATTTT. Its protein is CASSLVRLAGNTDTQYF.

The chain couples TRBV28 to TRBJ2-4; the D gene is possibly TRBD2 (6 bases). V was clipped by 6 bases and J by 9 bases, with 21 bases between them. Looked up from germline, CDR1 is MDHEN and CDR2 is SYDVKM. The CDR3 runs 15 residues. CDR3 nucleotides: TGTGCCAGCAGCCCGAGAAGGACCTACGGGGGCATTCAGTACTTC. Residues: CASSPRRTYGGIQYF.

The chain joins TRBV19 to TRBJ2-7, with a possible D match to TRBD1 (6 bases). The CDR3 covers 13 residues. The V end was cut by 1 base, the J end by 6 bases, with 10 bases between. Germline CDR1 LNHDA, CDR2 SQIVND (reference sequence). In DNA, the CDR3 is TGTGCCAGTAGTATAGCAACAGGGCTCGAGCAGTACTTC. Residues: CASSIATGLEQYF.

The count of this clone is one. The chain couples TRBV12-3 or TRBV12-4 to TRBJ1-2; the match to TRBD1 covers 7 bases. V shed 5 bases, J shed 2 bases, and the junction held 2 bases outside the gene matches. The CDR3 length is 13 residues. CDR3 DNA sequence: TGTGCCAGCAGTCCGACAGGGAACTATGGCTACACCTTC. As protein: CASSPTGNYGYTF.

This clone showed up just once. The rearrangement links TRBV6-5 to TRBJ2-5; tentatively, D is TRBD1 (7 bases). Germline values: CDR1 MNHEY, CDR2 SVGAGI. This CDR3 contains 14 residues. The germline V and J ends were trimmed by 4 bases and 7 bases, with 16 bases remaining between them. The CDR3 nucleotides read TGTGCCAGCAGTTCCCAGGCAGGGGGAGGGACCCAGTACTTC. Translating gives CASSSQAGGGTQYF.

The chain employs TRBV2 and TRBJ1-4; perhaps TRBD1 as D (5 bases). V lost 6 bases and J lost 7, with 15 bases in between. This CDR3 contains 14 residues. CDR1 SNHLY and CDR2 FYNNEI come from the germline V gene. The CDR3 region is CASSARDRIEKLFF. For the CDR3, the DNA is TGTGCCAGCAGCGCCAGAGACAGAATTGAAAAACTGTTTTTT. The variable domain in full, with the rest retrieved from reference TRBV2 and TRBJ1-4, is EPEVTQTPSHQVTQMGQEVILRCVPISNHLYFYWYRQILGQKVEFLVSFYNNEISEKSEIFDDQFSVERPDGSNFTLKIRSTKLEDSAMYFCASSARDRIEKLFFGSGTQLSVL.

The V call is TRBV21-1, the J call TRBJ1-5; the table names TRBD1, a call not compared with the DNA. TRBV21-1 is labeled a pseudogene. The CDR3 runs 17 residues. The CDR3 bases are TGTGCCAGCAGCAAAATCCGGAATGGCAGGGGGGATCAGCCCCAGCATTTT. Amino acid sequence: CASSKIRNGRGDQPQHF.

This clone has only a few counts. The rearrangement joins TRBV27 to TRBJ2-3, with 11 bases aligning to TRBD2. The CDR3 extends over 16 amino acids. Unmatched junction bases numbered 6, after V lost 5 bases and J lost 2 bases. Germline V gene data show CDR1 as MNHEY and CDR2 as SMNVEV (reference sequence). CDR3: CASSTRLAGSTDTQYF. CDR3 nucleotide sequence: TGTGCCAGCAGTACCCGACTAGCGGGATCCACAGATACGCAGTATTTT.

The genes are TRBV30 and TRBJ1-2; TRBD1 is a possible D gene (5 bases). The ends were cut back, 0 bases at V and 7 bases at J, with 15 bases in the middle. This CDR3 is 14 amino acids long. Germline V lookup: CDR1 GTSNPN, CDR2 SVGIG (reference sequence). CDR3 bases: TGTGCCTGGAGTGTTATAAGGCGGGACGGTGGCTACACCTTC. Encoded protein: CAWSVIRRDGGYTF.